This TCR beta chain derives from a study of T cell changes during pregnancy in multiple sclerosis. Here immunoSEQ multiplex PCR was the method, and the copy in TCRdb shows in-frame clones only, minus some. This sample has 65,000 to 80,000 clones; roughly 91% occur once, and the top ten carry roughly 0.94%. Germline V CDR1 and CDR2: MNHEY, SMNVEV (reference sequence). CDR3 length: 18 residues. V was shortened by 6 bases and J by 0 bases, with 18 bases between the two germline ends. The source was peripheral blood, collected in the first trimester of pregnancy. The V and J genes are TRBV27 and TRBJ1-6; possible D gene TRBD1, 6 bases. The receptor was derived from a female donor with multiple sclerosis, enrolled in a pregnancy study. The CDR3 here is CASSPKGDSGSYNSPLHF. The DNA of the CDR3 is TGTGCCAGCAGCCCCAAGGGGGATTCGGGCTCCTATAATTCACCCCTCCACTTT.